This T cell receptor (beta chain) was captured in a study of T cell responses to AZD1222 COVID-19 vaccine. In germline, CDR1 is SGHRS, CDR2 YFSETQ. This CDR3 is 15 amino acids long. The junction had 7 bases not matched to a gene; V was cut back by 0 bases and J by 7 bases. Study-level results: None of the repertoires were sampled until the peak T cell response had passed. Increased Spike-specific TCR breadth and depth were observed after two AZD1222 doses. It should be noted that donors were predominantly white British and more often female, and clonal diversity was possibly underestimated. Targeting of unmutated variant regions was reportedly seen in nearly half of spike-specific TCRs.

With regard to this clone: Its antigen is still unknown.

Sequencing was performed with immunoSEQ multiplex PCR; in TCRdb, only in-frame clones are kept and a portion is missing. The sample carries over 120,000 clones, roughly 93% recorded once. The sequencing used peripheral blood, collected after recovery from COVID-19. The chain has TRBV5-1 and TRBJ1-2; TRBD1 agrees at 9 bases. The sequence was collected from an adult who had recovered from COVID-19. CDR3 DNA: TGCGCCAGCAGCTTGGGTACAGGGGGCGCGAGTGGCTACACCTTC. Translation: CASSLGTGGASGYTF.